Below are 9 T cell receptor beta chains sequenced from a single sample in a study of early T cells in non-severe SARS-CoV-2 infection. Via MiXCR, TCRdb re-called the 5' RACE reads, giving one row per CDR3 protein. The table records 35,000 to 50,000 distinct CDR3 sequences, 20% to 25% of them present only once. This specimen was whole blood, taken at baseline. The receptors derive from an adult who was a healthcare worker with PCR-confirmed SARS-CoV-2 infection or an uninfected control (not recorded which).

The sample holds many counts of this clonotype. This chain links TRBV3-1 with TRBJ2-5; D uncertain. Germline V gives CDR1 LGHDT, CDR2 YNNKEL (reference sequence). This CDR3 is 12 amino acids long. V lost 2 bases and J 4 bases, leaving 5 bases between the germline ends. The CDR3 loop reads CASSQTAETQYF. Here the CDR3 DNA reads TGTGCCAGCAGCCAAACAGCAGAGACCCAGTACTTC.

This chain links TRBV20-1 with TRBJ2-7; TRBD1 matches at 9 bases. The CDR3 has 15 amino acids. V shed 0 bases and J 4 bases; nucleotides not matched to a gene: 7. Germline V gene sequence: CDR1 DFQATT, CDR2 SNEGSKA (reference sequence). CDR3 DNA: TGCAGTGCTAGAGACCAACAGGGGGCGATTTACGAGCAGTACTTC. This encodes CSARDQQGAIYEQYF.

This clonotype has only a few counts. The CDR3 loop reads CASSPRQGNTDTQYF. The CDR3 nucleotides are TGCGCCAGCAGCCCGCGACAGGGGAACACAGATACGCAGTATTTT. The rearrangement uses TRBV5-1 and TRBJ2-3, with TRBD1 matching 8 bases. The V gene end was trimmed by 4 bases and the J gene end by 2 bases; junction bases not matched to a gene: 6. Germline assignment: CDR1 SGHRS and CDR2 YFSETQ. The CDR3 length is 15 residues.

The chain couples TRBV11-2 to TRBJ2-1; 9 bases match TRBD1. This CDR3 region has 14 residues. Trimming took 5 bases from V and 9 from J; bases not matched to a gene: 8. Germline lookup yields CDR1 SGHAT and CDR2 FQNNGV. The CDR3, as DNA: TGTGCCAGCAGCCTCCAGGGGACAGGGAGTGAGCAGTTCTTC. This codes for CASSLQGTGSEQFF.

This clonotype was picked up one time. The chain is built from TRBV6-2 or TRBV6-3 and TRBJ2-3, with no clear D. V shed 5 bases and J shed 4 bases, with 10 bases lying between them. Germline loops: CDR1 MNHEY, CDR2 SVGEGT. This CDR3 is built from 13 residues. CDR3 sequence (DNA): TGTGCCAGCAGTCCCTCCGGGTCAGATACGCAGTATTTT. Its translation is CASSPSGSDTQYF.

This chain joins TRBV9 and TRBJ2-7, with D possibly TRBD2 on 6 matching bases. Germline V gene sequence: CDR1 SGDLS, CDR2 YYNGEE. Between the trimmed V and J ends, which lost 2 bases and 2 bases, there was a span of 11 bases. This CDR3 region has 14 residues. The CDR3 DNA reads as TGTGCCAGCAGCGTTGGCGGCGGGACCTACGAGCAGTACTTC. This translates into CASSVGGGTYEQYF.

This clonotype turned up a few times. The rearrangement uses TRBV6-2 or TRBV6-3 and TRBJ2-7; a weak D match, TRBD1 (5 bases). The V end lost 2 bases, the J end lost 5 bases, and 10 bases lay between the germline ends. There are 13 residues in the CDR3. CDR1 and CDR2 from the germline V gene are MNHEY and SVGEGT. The CDR3 sequence: CASSYDRIHEQYF. CDR3 coding DNA: TGTGCCAGCAGTTACGACAGAATCCACGAGCAGTACTTC.

The chain is built from TRBV3-1 and TRBJ1-2, with D perhaps TRBD1 (6 bases). There are 15 residues in the CDR3. Germline loops: CDR1 LGHDT, CDR2 YNNKEL (reference sequence). Trimming left V 8 bases short and J 3 bases short, with 19 bases between. CDR3 sequence reads: CASCFSQGSDYGYTF. For the CDR3, the DNA is TGTGCCAGCTGTTTCTCCCAGGGGAGCGACTATGGCTACACCTTC.

The sample holds many counts of this clonotype. The genes are TRBV7-8 and TRBJ2-7; possible D gene TRBD1, 6 bases. V was pared by 3 bases and J by 2 bases, with 11 bases between. The CDR3 has 14 residues. CDR1 is SGHVS and CDR2 is FQNEAQ in the germline V gene. The CDR3 DNA follows: TGTGCCAGCAGCTTGTGGACAGAAACCTACGAGCAGTACTTC. Translated: CASSLWTETYEQYF.